This T cell receptor beta chain is from a study of CD8 T cells in Susac syndrome. Study-wide points: The study acknowledged a relatively small number of individuals in its TCR sequencing and HLA analysis.

To note about this clonotype: Its antigen is not known.

V was pared by 0 bases and J by 0 bases, with 9 bases between. Per germline, CDR1 DFQATT and CDR2 SNEGSKA (reference sequence). This CDR3 comprises 15 residues. TCR beta was sequenced from blood CD8+ and CD4+ T cells. Recently defined diagnostic criteria for definite or probable disease were fulfilled by Susac syndrome patients. About 0.5 to 1 ug RNA was reverse transcribed with random hexamers. The amplification used immunoSEQ multiplex PCR on TCR beta CDR3; it spanned 54 Vbeta and 13 Jbeta. In TCRdb, the immunoSEQ multiplex PCR reads were re-called with MiXCR into one record per CDR3 protein. The sample holds roughly 89,000 distinct CDR3 sequences; 95% to 97% are singletons and the top ten take approximately 0.41%.

The chain has TRBV20-1 and TRBJ2-1, with D uncertain. The sample consisted of CD8+ T cells from PBMCs. This TCR derives from a human donor with Susac syndrome. The CDR3 DNA reads as TGCAGTGCTAGAGATATGGTTAGCTCCTACAATGAGCAGTTCTTC. Encoded protein: CSARDMVSSYNEQFF.